Below, 20 T cell receptor beta chains from the same sample are listed, as sequenced in a study of blood T cell repertoires in COVID-19. Assay used: immunoSEQ multiplex PCR; TCRdb lists only in-frame clones, some missing. The repertoire includes 450,000 to 500,000 clones, over 75% of them detected once, and more than 3% sits in the top ten. Specimen: peripheral blood. These receptors originate from a human donor in a cohort sampled during active COVID-19.

This chain links TRBV6-5 with TRBJ2-7; D not certain. V was pared by 4 bases and J by 1 base, with 8 bases between. The germline V gene encodes CDR1 MNHEY and CDR2 SVGAGI. The CDR3 spans 13 residues. CDR3 loop: CASSFAVSYEQYF. The DNA of the CDR3 is TGTGCCAGCAGTTTCGCGGTTTCCTACGAGCAGTACTTC.

The rearrangement uses TRBV19 and TRBJ2-2, with D perhaps matching TRBD2 (6 bases). Germline V lookup: CDR1 LNHDA, CDR2 SQIVND (reference sequence). V lost 3 bases and J lost 0, with 11 bases in between. CDR3 length: 16 amino acids. The DNA of the CDR3 is TGTGCCAGTAGTATGGGGGGAGGCGCGAACACCGGGGAGCTGTTTTTT. Translated: CASSMGGGANTGELFF. The whole variable domain, remainder taken from reference TRBV19 and TRBJ2-2, is DGGITQSPKYLFRKEGQNVTLSCEQNLNHDAMYWYRQDPGQGLRLIYYSQIVNDFQKGDIAEGYSVSREKKESFPLTVTSAQKNPTAFYLCASSMGGGANTGELFFGEGSRLTVL.

The chain combines TRBV28 with TRBJ2-7; the D gene is possibly TRBD2 (6 bases). Germline CDR1 is MDHEN and CDR2 is SYDVKM. V dropped 8 bases and J dropped 6 bases, with 17 bases sitting between them. The length of the CDR3 is 13 residues. CDR3 nucleotides: TGTGCCAGCGGCGGGACGGCCCCTCGCGAGCAGTACTTC. It translates to CASGGTAPREQYF.

This clone was seen a few times. The CDR3: CASSQSLAGDTQYF. CDR3 sequence (DNA): TGTGCCAGCAGCCAAAGTCTAGCGGGAGATACGCAGTATTTT. The chain recombines TRBV4-2 with TRBJ2-3; 8 nucleotides match TRBD2. The CDR3 spans 14 residues. The V gene's germline CDR1 is LGHNA and CDR2 YNFKEQ. V shed 2 bases, J shed 5 bases, and the junction held 3 bases outside the gene matches.

This chain connects TRBV7-9 to TRBJ2-7; D is possibly TRBD2 (5 bases). This CDR3 spans 16 amino acids. Looked up from germline, CDR1 is SEHNR and CDR2 is FQNEAQ (reference sequence). V lost 1 base and J lost 4, with 17 bases in between. The CDR3 sequence is CASSLEGSGILYEQYF. The CDR3 DNA reads as TGTGCCAGCAGCTTAGAGGGATCGGGAATTCTTTACGAGCAGTACTTC.

The chain uses TRBV5-1 and TRBJ2-3, with 9 bases that match TRBD2. Germline CDR1 is SGHRS and CDR2 is YFSETQ. V shed 2 bases and J 0 bases; nucleotides not matched to a gene: 7. There are 17 residues in the CDR3. CDR3 nucleotides: TGCGCCAGCAGCTTCGGTAGCGGGAGTATAAGCACAGATACGCAGTATTTT. Protein: CASSFGSGSISTDTQYF.

This chain joins TRBV18 and TRBJ1-5, with 8 bases matching TRBD1. V shed 6 bases and J 4 bases; nucleotides not matched to a gene: 5. Germline V gives CDR1 KGHSH, CDR2 LQKENI. The CDR3 length is 14 residues. CDR3 residues: CASSETGGNQPQHF. DNA for the CDR3: TGTGCCAGCTCGGAAACAGGGGGGAATCAGCCCCAGCATTTT.

This sequence joins TRBV3-1 (or the pseudogene TRBV3-2) and TRBJ2-5, with no clear D. The V gene lost 5 bases and the J gene lost 1 base, with 8 bases spanning the gap. CDR3 length: 13 amino acids. Germline CDR1 is LGHDT and CDR2 is YNNKEL (reference sequence). CDR3 DNA sequence: TGTGCCAGCAGCTCCCGGTCCCAAGAGACCCAGTACTTC. Its translation is CASSSRSQETQYF.

The chain uses TRBV6-2 or TRBV6-3 and TRBJ2-1, with 11 bases fitting TRBD2. Germline V lookup: CDR1 MNHEY, CDR2 SVGEGT. The CDR3 sequence is 17 residues long. Trimming took 0 bases from V and 6 from J; bases not matched to a gene: 7. The CDR3 reads CASSYSPLAGVGNEQFF. In DNA, the CDR3 is TGTGCCAGCAGTTACTCCCCACTAGCGGGAGTTGGCAATGAGCAGTTCTTC.

This rearrangement joins TRBV6-5 to TRBJ1-1, with a possible D match to TRBD1 (5 bases). Germline values: CDR1 MNHEY, CDR2 SVGAGI. CDR3 length: 12 residues. Trimming removed 10 bases at V and 2 bases at J, with 11 bases between. CDR3 amino acids: CAIPGLNTEAFF. The CDR3 DNA is TGTGCCATCCCAGGGCTAAACACTGAAGCTTTCTTT.

V is TRBV7-9 and J is TRBJ1-1, with D perhaps matching TRBD1 (5 bases). This CDR3 is 14 amino acids long. Germline V gene sequence: CDR1 SEHNR, CDR2 FQNEAQ (reference sequence). The germline V and J ends were trimmed by 1 base and 1 base, with 7 bases remaining between them. For the CDR3, the DNA is TGTGCCAGCAGCTTAGAAAGGGGGAACACTGAAGCTTTCTTT. This sequence encodes CASSLERGNTEAFF.

With respect to this clone: This specimen includes other DNA sequences encoding the same CDR3. This chain links TRBV5-4 with TRBJ1-1; tentatively, D is TRBD1 (6 bases). Germline V gene sequence: CDR1 SGHNT, CDR2 YYREEE (reference sequence). The V end was cut by 2 bases, the J end by 0 bases, with 14 bases between. This CDR3 has 16 amino acids. The CDR3: CASSLGQGSLNTEAFF. The CDR3 DNA is TGTGCCAGCAGCTTAGGGCAGGGGAGTCTGAACACTGAAGCTTTCTTT.

The chain recombines TRBV7-2 with TRBJ1-1; 12 bases agree with TRBD1. Per germline, CDR1 SGHTA and CDR2 FQGNSA. This CDR3 contains 16 residues. J gave up 10 bases and V 2 bases, and 11 bases lay outside the gene matches. CDR3 nucleotide sequence: TGTGCCAGCAGCTTATTTCCCCCGGGGACAGGGGGCATAGCTTTCTTT. This codes for CASSLFPPGTGGIAFF. Together with reference TRBV7-2 and TRBJ1-1, the CDR3 gives the full variable domain: GAGVSQSPSNKVTEKGKDVELRCDPISGHTALYWYRQSLGQGLEFLIYFQGNSAPDKSGLPSDRFSAERTGGSVSTLTIQRTQQEDSAVYLCASSLFPPGTGGIAFFGQGTRLTVV.

J is TRBJ2-3 and V is TRBV6-5; 8 bases align to TRBD2. Trimming at V came to 6 bases and at J to 4 bases, leaving 9 bases not matched to a gene. Germline lookup yields CDR1 MNHEY and CDR2 SVGAGI. The CDR3 length is 15 residues. CDR3 region: CASSLDSGAADTQYF. CDR3 sequence (DNA): TGTGCCAGCAGCCTGGATAGCGGGGCGGCAGATACGCAGTATTTT.

In this sample, this clone turned up once. The V gene is TRBV28, the J gene TRBJ1-1, with a possible D match to TRBD1 (5 bases). The CDR3 covers 14 residues. Germline V gene lookup returns CDR1 MDHEN and CDR2 SYDVKM. Trimming removed 3 bases at V and 0 bases at J, with 8 bases between. The CDR3 is CASSFGGMNTEAFF. The CDR3 coding sequence is TGTGCCAGCAGTTTTGGGGGGATGAACACTGAAGCTTTCTTT.

This clone occurred once. The rearrangement uses TRBV7-3 and TRBJ2-3; TRBD2 is a possible D gene (5 bases). The V gene lost 5 bases and the J gene lost 6 bases, with 9 bases spanning the gap. The CDR3 is made up of 12 amino acids. The germline CDR1 and CDR2 sequences are SGHTA and FQGTGA. In DNA form, the CDR3 reads TGTGCCAGCAGCCCGCCGGGGGATACGCAGTATTTT. Its translation: CASSPPGDTQYF.

The chain employs TRBV5-1 and TRBJ1-1; a weak D match, TRBD1 (6 bases). Germline V gives CDR1 SGHRS, CDR2 YFSETQ. This CDR3 region has 15 residues. Between the trimmed V and J ends, which lost 0 bases and 4 bases, there was a span of 13 bases. The CDR3 loop is CASSLDLQGPTEAFF. The CDR3 DNA sequence: TGCGCCAGCAGCTTGGATTTACAGGGACCCACTGAAGCTTTCTTT.

The chain joins TRBV27 to TRBJ2-6; D not resolved. Germline V gene data show CDR1 as MNHEY and CDR2 as SMNVEV (reference sequence). The ends were cut back, 5 bases at V and 3 bases at J, with 14 bases in the middle. This CDR3 is 16 amino acids long. The CDR3: CASSPLIRVGANVLTF. The CDR3 DNA sequence: TGTGCCAGCAGTCCCCTAATTCGGGTTGGGGCCAACGTCCTGACTTTC. The whole variable domain, filled in from reference TRBV27 and TRBJ2-6, reads EAQVTQNPRYLITVTGKKLTVTCSQNMNHEYMSWYRQDPGLGLRQIYYSMNVEVTDKGDVPEGYKVSRKEKRNFPLILESPSPNQTSLYFCASSPLIRVGANVLTFGAGSRLTVL.

This chain connects TRBV10-3 to TRBJ1-1, with TRBD1 as a possible D gene (6 bases). The CDR3 runs to 13 residues. V lost 0 bases to trimming and J lost 4 bases, with 6 bases between them. Germline values: CDR1 ENHRY, CDR2 SYGVKD. CDR3 nucleotide sequence: TGTGCCATCAGTGAGTCAGGGGGCACTGAAGCTTTCTTT. Translation gives CAISESGGTEAFF.

The chain recombines TRBV18 with TRBJ2-7; 10 nucleotides match TRBD1. The CDR3 covers 15 residues. V lost 3 bases to trimming and J lost 4 bases; unmatched junction nucleotides: 6. CDR1 KGHSH and CDR2 LQKENI come from the germline V gene. CDR3 DNA: TGTGCCAGCTCACCCCACGGACAGGGGGAATACGAGCAGTACTTC. It is translated as CASSPHGQGEYEQYF.